Sequencing of this TCR beta chain was carried out in a study of cytomegalovirus exposure and HLA in healthy donors listed by TCRdb under 2017. Concerning the study at large: An earlier analysis of roughly 500 of the donors reported roughly 300 Gb of sequence data and around 100 million unique TCR beta sequences obtained from about 179 million T cells. Roughly 300 gigabases of sequencing data and approximately 92 million unique TCR sequences made up an early release that covered 640 HLA-typed donors. The genetic ancestry cluster associated with self-reported Caucasian donors included roughly four fifths of the approximately 430 genotyped donors. The study aimed to test whether signatures of past pathogen exposure could be identified by cataloging public T cell receptors. The T cell repertoires of some 670 subjects were profiled by immunosequencing and related to cytomegalovirus serostatus. In addition to the first cohort of roughly 700 subjects, a separate validation cohort of 130 or so different subjects was used. To predict cytomegalovirus infection status, the study combined high-throughput TCR immunosequencing, statistical association of individual TCRs with disease status, and machine learning. A later analysis re-analyzed previously published TCR beta repertoires from about 730 donors and added high-resolution HLA genotyping to study TCR occurrence patterns. Rather than using new phenotypic data, the later analysis identified candidate immune exposures from TCR beta sequences and from how often those sequences occurred across donors. In an earlier analysis of around 540 of the donors, high-throughput TCR beta sequencing was used to judge whether each TCR beta V gene segment behaved as functional or pseudogenic. Donor age, sex, ethnicity and CMV serostatus were compiled together with the repertoire data. A later genetic analysis took genome-wide SNP genotypes for about 55% of the roughly 670 donors and used that subset as a discovery cohort. All discovery cohort repertoires had been generated using a single sequencing platform. Class I and class II HLA loci were covered by the typing at four-digit resolution. The number of donors typed differed by locus, with about 629-640 for A, B, C, DRB1 and DQB1, more than 500 for DQA1, approximately 570 for DPA1, and around 450 for DPB1. Because of strong linkage in the cohort, roughly 5 DR-DQ haplotypes were treated as single units for association and clustering. Across approximately 400 genotyped donors of the cohort, an average of roughly 230,000 unique TCR beta nucleotide sequences per donor were sequenced, and roughly 18% of those sequences were non-productive. Study-wide conclusions, independent of this receptor: A group of highly shared sequence variants was considered likely to be a technical artifact of the sequencing pipeline. A later analysis found that HLA-associated TCR beta chains were more clonally expanded and had lower generation probabilities than equally common non-associated chains. A further reported finding was that TCR beta sequences accurately predicted the HLA-A and HLA-B alleles for most subjects in the first cohort. Correlated functional status among segregating V segments might reflect linkage disequilibrium, but an unknown experimental factor could not be ruled out. Because counts were too low, seventeen rarely observed V segments, including chromosome 9 orphons, were left out of the earlier analysis of a few hundred of the donors. The 87-base-pair reads could not distinguish some IMGT-functional V segments, including TRBV6-2 and TRBV6-3, so those segments were excluded. Because HLA typing was missing for some donors at each locus, association tests included only the typed subset. Immune exposure information for the cohort was limited to CMV serostatus. In both the original and validation cohorts, the classifier was reported to diagnose cytomegalovirus status with high specificity and sensitivity. Presence/absence analyses assumed roughly uniform sequencing depth across donors, an assumption that may not hold. V-gene and J-gene trimming of TCR beta chains was associated with a missense DCLRE1C variant in a later genetic analysis, and the association was replicated in an independent cohort. In an earlier analysis of approximately 590 of the donors, most TCR beta V segments were observed in productive rearrangements about 90% or about 30% of the time, broadly matching IMGT annotations. In this cohort, only TCR beta chains were sequenced, and detectable features were limited by the absence of alpha or paired-chain data. In a later analysis, TCR association rates were found to vary across HLA loci, with the most associated TCRs seen for DRB1 alleles and the fewest for HLA-C alleles. In a later analysis, some 17,000 TCR beta sequences were associated with specific HLA alleles at a false discovery rate of 0.05. A few of the identified cytomegalovirus-associated TCR beta chains were confirmed in vitro to be specific for cytomegalovirus antigens. The study gave a list of more than 150 TCR beta chains associated with cytomegalovirus. A later analysis reported that several top co-occurrence clusters appeared linked to parvovirus B19, influenza, CMV and Epstein-Barr virus. Across donors, most TCR sequences were observed very rarely, whereas some public TCRs were present in many individuals. Most CMV-associated TCR beta chains appeared to be HLA-restricted in a later analysis, and the HLA associations seemed to be driven largely by CMV exposure. In a later genetic analysis, fewer N-insertions in productive TCRs were reported among donors in an Asian-associated ancestry cluster than the roughly 710-donor mean. The authors suggested that the approach could potentially be generalized to other disease states and immunological phenotypes. Strong co-occurrence of HLA alleles, especially DR and DQ, made assigning TCR associations to individual alleles difficult.

This clone was recorded once. Its binding antigen is unknown. Base qualities are not recorded, but no much larger clone differs from it by a single base. CDR1 and CDR2 are drawn from the germline V gene: SGDLS, YYNGEE. The cysteine opens and the phenylalanine closes a CDR3 of 17 amino acids. The sequence is cut down to CDR3 DNA, 51 bases in frame from base 1. The V end loses 0 bases and the J end loses 0 bases, and a stretch of 14 bases separates them. The cohort consisted of 650 to 700 healthy bone marrow donors. All cohort members were sampled while nominally healthy, although unrecorded immune exposures were likely present. The donor tested CMV seronegative and was one of the 352 seronegative cohort members. A peripheral blood sample was provided by each donor, and peripheral blood mononuclear cells were used for TCR beta sequencing. Genomic DNA was extracted from the blood cell samples with the Qiagen DNeasy Blood Extraction Kit.

Library prep was done by the immunoSEQ multiplex PCR assay. A mixture of 60 forward primers for TCR Vbeta segments and 13 reverse primers for TCR Jbeta segments was used in the multiplex PCR. The CDR3 region of rearranged TCR beta genes was amplified from genomic DNA with a multiplex PCR assay. The amplified TCR beta libraries were sequenced on the Illumina HiSeq System as 87-base-pair reads. The source study handled its data this way. A later analysis counted around 72 million unique TCR beta chains across the 666 repertoires, and 10 million to 12 million of these chains were shared by at least two donors. To remove PCR and sequencing errors, raw reads were error-corrected and collapsed into unique sequences using a nearest-neighbor algorithm that merged closely related sequences. V, D and J gene segments were assigned by aligning CDR3 sequences to IMGT reference sequences. For a sequence to be retained, a match of at least six nucleotides to both a V gene segment and a J gene segment was required. Rearrangements were classified as productive when the CDR3 lacked stop codons and remained in frame with V and J, and all other rearrangements were classified as non-productive. CDR3 was defined by IMGT convention, running from the second conserved V-encoded cysteine to the conserved J-encoded phenylalanine. The earlier analysis of 500 to 600 of the donors excluded sequences that lacked an unambiguous match to a single V gene segment. An earlier analysis of fewer than 650 of the donors classified V segments as functional when productive rearrangements were above 56.7% and as segregating when the standard deviation between donors was above 5%. To diagnose cytomegalovirus status from the catalog of TCR beta chain sequences, a statistical classification framework was built. A later analysis assigned V and J genes by comparing TCR nucleotide sequences with IMGT/GENE-DB human TR gene sequences. A later analysis assigned CDR3 sequences and most-parsimonious VDJ recombination scenarios with the TCRdist pipeline. In a later analysis, each TCR beta chain was defined by its CDR3 amino acid sequence together with its V-gene family, and reads without a unique V-gene family were excluded. In a later analysis, fewer than 600 highly shared, low-generation-probability nucleotide sequences were removed to address suspected cross-contamination and a sequencing artifact. A later analysis calculated a clonal expansion index for each public chain from normalized within-repertoire ranks of inferred template counts. Generation probabilities in a later analysis came from a VDJ recombination model fitted to out-of-frame rearrangements, and those results were checked against IGoR. In a later analysis, hypergeometric tests were used to score TCR-TCR, TCR-HLA and TCR-CMV co-occurrence, with a repertoire-size bias correction applied to TCR pairs. To estimate false discovery rates, a later analysis permuted the HLA or CMV assignments 20 times. In a later analysis, co-occurring TCRs were grouped using DBSCAN, and TCRdist sequence similarity was added for clustering within HLA-allele-positive subsets. Repertoires with fewer than 30,000 or more than 120,000 public chains, plus five repertoires with anomalous nucleotide sharing, were excluded from co-occurrence clustering. This is the immuneACCESS table as TCRdb keeps it, with only in-frame sequences that have V and J called. A part of the clones is gone; compared with another copy, unresolved V genes explain less than half, and the rest is unexplained. V and J calls and clone size are as listed in that table; D and trimming were resolved from the DNA. The sample table holds around 150,000 clones, of which 65% to 80% were seen once. The ten largest clones capture about 3.1% of the sample.

The chain employs TRBV9 and TRBJ2-3; TRBD2 could be the D gene, as 5 bases match. The sequenced sample consisted of PBMCs. This receptor was obtained from a male donor in good health and CMV-seronegative. The CDR3 corresponds to CASSVAVREPSTDTQYF. The nucleotides read TGTGCCAGCAGCGTAGCTGTGAGGGAGCCTAGCACAGATACGCAGTATTTT.